This is a list of T cell receptor beta chains from one sample in a study of OX40 agonist ivuxolimab in advanced cancers. The table came from immunoSEQ multiplex PCR; TCRdb's copy has only in-frame clones and leaves some out. The sample shows some 78,000 clones, 92% of them seen only once. The source was CD4+ or CD8+ T cells sorted from blood, collected in a trial of the OX40 agonist ivuxolimab. The receptors were sampled from an adult with an advanced solid tumor such as melanoma, head and neck, liver or kidney cancer. The CDR3 runs from the conserved cysteine through the conserved F or W. D genes are given only for firm matches. Some rows have no size entry. The others give once, few or many, or a class for an expanded clone.

d_call: -; clone_size: -; v_call: TRBV27; j_call: TRBJ2-2; cdr3_nt: TGTGCCAGCAGTTTGAGGCACTTCCGGGAGAGGACCGGGGAGCTGTTTTTT; cdr3_aa: CASSLRHFRERTGELFF
d_call: TRBD2; clone_size: -; v_call: TRBV10-1; j_call: TRBJ2-3; cdr3_nt: TGCGCCAGCAGTGGAGGACCGGGACTAGCTGGGTCGGATACGCAGTATTTT; cdr3_aa: CASSGGPGLAGSDTQYF
d_call: -; clone_size: -; v_call: TRBV23-1; j_call: TRBJ2-7; cdr3_nt: TGCGCCAGCAGTCGTTACCCGGGACACCAGACCTACGAGCAGTACTTC; cdr3_aa: CASSRYPGHQTYEQYF
d_call: TRBD1; clone_size: -; v_call: TRBV4-2; j_call: TRBJ1-2; cdr3_nt: TGTGCCAGCAGCCCCCGGGACAGGCTCACCTATGGCTACACCTTC; cdr3_aa: CASSPRDRLTYGYTF
d_call: -; clone_size: -; v_call: TRBV6-1; j_call: TRBJ1-2; cdr3_nt: TGTGCCAGCACCGAGGGGGAGCTACATAATGGCTACACCTTC; cdr3_aa: CASTEGELHNGYTF
d_call: -; clone_size: -; v_call: TRBV4-1; j_call: TRBJ1-3; cdr3_nt: TGCGCCAGCAGCTACTCCGGGTCCCTGAACGGGCCTGGAAACACCATATATTTT; cdr3_aa: CASSYSGSLNGPGNTIYF
d_call: TRBD1; clone_size: once; v_call: TRBV5-8; j_call: TRBJ2-1; cdr3_nt: TGTGCCAGCAGCACAGGGACAGCGTACAATGAGCAGTTCTTC; cdr3_aa: CASSTGTAYNEQFF
d_call: TRBD1; clone_size: -; v_call: TRBV28; j_call: TRBJ1-3; cdr3_nt: TGTGCCAGCAGTTTACACGGGACAGGGCTTAACACCATATATTTT; cdr3_aa: CASSLHGTGLNTIYF
d_call: TRBD1; clone_size: once; v_call: TRBV2; j_call: TRBJ2-1; cdr3_nt: TGTGCCAGCCGGACAGGGGGGGGCTCCTACAATGAGCAGTTCTTC; cdr3_aa: CASRTGGGSYNEQFF
d_call: -; clone_size: -; v_call: TRBV19; j_call: TRBJ2-7; cdr3_nt: TGTGCCAGTAGTATGACGGGGATCCCTTACGAGCAGTACTTC; cdr3_aa: CASSMTGIPYEQYF
d_call: TRBD2; clone_size: -; v_call: TRBV9; j_call: TRBJ2-3; cdr3_nt: TGTGCCAGCAGCGTACTAGCGGGGAACACAGATACGCAGTATTTT; cdr3_aa: CASSVLAGNTDTQYF
d_call: -; clone_size: once; v_call: TRBV7-7; j_call: TRBJ2-2; cdr3_nt: TGTGCTAGCAGCTTAGGAAGCGGGGAGCTGTTTTTT; cdr3_aa: CASSLGSGELFF
d_call: TRBD1; clone_size: -; v_call: TRBV10-3; j_call: TRBJ2-5; cdr3_nt: TGTGCCAGCGGGACAGGGGGAAAAGAGACCCAGTACTTC; cdr3_aa: CASGTGGKETQYF
d_call: -; clone_size: -; v_call: TRBV11-2; j_call: TRBJ1-3; cdr3_nt: TGTGCCAGCAGCTTCATGAGGGGAAACACCATATATTTT; cdr3_aa: CASSFMRGNTIYF
d_call: -; clone_size: once; v_call: TRBV7-9; j_call: TRBJ2-7; cdr3_nt: TGTGCCAGCAGCTTAGCGTTAGGAGCGCGCGAGCAGTACTTC; cdr3_aa: CASSLALGAREQYF
d_call: -; clone_size: -; v_call: TRBV5-6; j_call: TRBJ2-6; cdr3_nt: TGTGCCAGCGAGTCACAAAGTCGGGCCAACGTCCTGACTTTC; cdr3_aa: CASESQSRANVLTF
d_call: TRBD2; clone_size: -; v_call: TRBV10-3; j_call: TRBJ2-3; cdr3_nt: TGTGCCGAAAGCGGGGGGGCCAGCGATACGCAGTATTTT; cdr3_aa: CAESGGASDTQYF
d_call: -; clone_size: -; v_call: TRBV11-2; j_call: TRBJ2-1; cdr3_nt: TGTGCCAGCAGCTTAGAACCACTAGCATTAGCTAATGAGCAGTTCTTC; cdr3_aa: CASSLEPLALANEQFF
d_call: -; clone_size: few; v_call: TRBV30; j_call: TRBJ1-1; cdr3_nt: TGTGCCTGGAGTGTACGATCTGGACTCTTCCCTGAAGCTTTCTTT; cdr3_aa: CAWSVRSGLFPEAFF
d_call: -; clone_size: -; v_call: TRBV11-2; j_call: TRBJ1-6; cdr3_nt: TGTGCCAGCAGCTTAGATCGCACAGGCCTGGGTTCACCCCTCCACTTT; cdr3_aa: CASSLDRTGLGSPLHF
d_call: TRBD1; clone_size: -; v_call: TRBV27; j_call: TRBJ1-6; cdr3_nt: TGTGCCAGCAGTTTAGGGACAGTGGGATATAATTCACCCCTCCACTTT; cdr3_aa: CASSLGTVGYNSPLHF
d_call: TRBD1; clone_size: -; v_call: TRBV27; j_call: TRBJ2-1; cdr3_nt: TGTGCCAGCAGTTCGAAGGACAGGAGGAGCTCCTACAATGAGCAGTTCTTC; cdr3_aa: CASSSKDRRSSYNEQFF
d_call: -; clone_size: -; v_call: TRBV28; j_call: TRBJ1-1; cdr3_nt: TGTGCCAGCAGTTATCCCCCCGGGAGCGGGAACACTGAAGCTTTCTTT; cdr3_aa: CASSYPPGSGNTEAFF
d_call: -; clone_size: -; v_call: TRBV10-1; j_call: TRBJ2-7; cdr3_nt: TGCGCCAGCAGTCCTCTGGGCGGGGATCCCTACGAGCAGTACTTC; cdr3_aa: CASSPLGGDPYEQYF
d_call: TRBD1; clone_size: -; v_call: TRBV6-5; j_call: TRBJ1-1; cdr3_nt: TGTGCCAGCCGATACAATAGGGGGCGGGGTACTGAAGCTTTCTTT; cdr3_aa: CASRYNRGRGTEAFF
d_call: -; clone_size: once; v_call: TRBV5-1; j_call: TRBJ2-3; cdr3_nt: TGCGCCAGCGCCGCTAGCACAGATACGCAGTATTTT; cdr3_aa: CASAASTDTQYF
d_call: TRBD2; clone_size: -; v_call: TRBV5-1; j_call: TRBJ2-3; cdr3_nt: TGCGCCAGCAGCTTCAGACTAGCGGGGGCTACAGATACGCAGTATTTT; cdr3_aa: CASSFRLAGATDTQYF
d_call: -; clone_size: -; v_call: TRBV27; j_call: TRBJ1-1; cdr3_nt: TGTGCCAGCAGTTTAAACAGGGCCACTGAAGCTTTCTTT; cdr3_aa: CASSLNRATEAFF
d_call: TRBD2; clone_size: -; v_call: TRBV6-1; j_call: TRBJ2-1; cdr3_nt: TGTGCCAGCAGTGAGCTCCTAGCGGGAGGTCTCAATGAGCAGTTCTTC; cdr3_aa: CASSELLAGGLNEQFF
d_call: -; clone_size: -; v_call: TRBV14; j_call: TRBJ1-6; cdr3_nt: TGTGCCAGCAGCCAAGAGGTGGGGCCCTTGAATTCACCCCTCCACTTT; cdr3_aa: CASSQEVGPLNSPLHF
d_call: -; clone_size: once; v_call: TRBV2; j_call: TRBJ1-3; cdr3_nt: TGTGCCAGCAACGCCGGGACACTTATCGGAAACACCATATATTTT; cdr3_aa: CASNAGTLIGNTIYF
d_call: TRBD2; clone_size: -; v_call: TRBV4-1; j_call: TRBJ2-5; cdr3_nt: TGCGCCAGCAGCCAGAGAGGTTGGACTAGCGGGCAAGAGACCCAGTACTTC; cdr3_aa: CASSQRGWTSGQETQYF
d_call: -; clone_size: -; v_call: TRBV7-9; j_call: TRBJ1-1; cdr3_nt: TGTGCCAGCAGCTTGGTAAACACTGAAGCTTTCTTT; cdr3_aa: CASSLVNTEAFF
d_call: -; clone_size: -; v_call: TRBV5-8; j_call: TRBJ1-5; cdr3_nt: TGTGCCAGCAGCTTCGGGCCCCTCGACGGGGAGCCCCAGCATTTT; cdr3_aa: CASSFGPLDGEPQHF
d_call: TRBD1; clone_size: -; v_call: TRBV19; j_call: TRBJ2-3; cdr3_nt: TGTGCCAGTAGCCCGGTCGTGGGACAGGGGGCAGATACGCAGTATTTT; cdr3_aa: CASSPVVGQGADTQYF
d_call: TRBD2; clone_size: -; v_call: TRBV11-2; j_call: TRBJ2-5; cdr3_nt: TGTGCCAGCAGCGAGACTAGCGGGAGGGAGACCCAGTACTTC; cdr3_aa: CASSETSGRETQYF
d_call: -; clone_size: -; v_call: TRBV7-2; j_call: TRBJ2-1; cdr3_nt: TGTGCCAGCAGCCTTCAATCTGTAGCAGGTGAGCAGTTCTTC; cdr3_aa: CASSLQSVAGEQFF
d_call: -; clone_size: -; v_call: TRBV7-9; j_call: TRBJ2-3; cdr3_nt: TGTGCCAGCAGCCACCCCCCGGGACAAGGGCAAGATACGCAGTATTTT; cdr3_aa: CASSHPPGQGQDTQYF
d_call: -; clone_size: -; v_call: TRBV28; j_call: TRBJ1-2; cdr3_nt: TGTGCCAGCAGTCCTCGGCGAGGCAGGACGTATGGCTACACCTTC; cdr3_aa: CASSPRRGRTYGYTF
d_call: -; clone_size: -; v_call: TRBV2; j_call: TRBJ2-1; cdr3_nt: TGTGCCAGCAGTGAATTAGGCAGGGGGGTCCACAATGAGCAGTTCTTC; cdr3_aa: CASSELGRGVHNEQFF
d_call: -; clone_size: -; v_call: TRBV10-3; j_call: TRBJ2-2; cdr3_nt: TGTGCCATCAGGGGGTTTAGCCCCACCGGGGAGCTGTTTTTT; cdr3_aa: CAIRGFSPTGELFF
d_call: TRBD1; clone_size: -; v_call: TRBV5-1; j_call: TRBJ1-1; cdr3_nt: TGCGCCAGCAGCTTGGATGCAGGGGGAGGTTACACTGAAGCTTTCTTT; cdr3_aa: CASSLDAGGGYTEAFF